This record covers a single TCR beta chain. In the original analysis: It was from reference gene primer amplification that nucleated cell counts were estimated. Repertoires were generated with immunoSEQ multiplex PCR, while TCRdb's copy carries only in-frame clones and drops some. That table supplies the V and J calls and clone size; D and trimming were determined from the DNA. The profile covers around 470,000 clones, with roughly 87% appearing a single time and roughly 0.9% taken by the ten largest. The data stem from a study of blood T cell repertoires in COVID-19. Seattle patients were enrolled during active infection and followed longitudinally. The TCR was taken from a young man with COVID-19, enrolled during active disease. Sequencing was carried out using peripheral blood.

The CDR3 nucleotides are TGTGCCAGCAGCGCGTTTATGAACACTGAAGCTTTCTTT. Its translation is CASSAFMNTEAFF. The rearrangement joins TRBV7-9 to TRBJ1-1; D is unclear. This CDR3 region has 13 residues. V dropped 5 bases and J dropped 0 bases, with 7 bases sitting between them. Germline loops: CDR1 SEHNR, CDR2 FQNEAQ (reference sequence).